This T cell receptor (beta chain) was captured by sequencing in a study of untreated major depressive disorder (dated by TCRdb to 2016 to 2019). For the wider study: In this cross-sectional case-control comparison, antidepressant-free major depressive disorder patients and individually matched non-depressed controls were compared on T cell phenotype and TCR repertoire. Sequencing followed up flow-cytometry Vbeta 5.1, Vbeta 11 and Vbeta 22 usage differences observed in the whole cohort.

Every depressed patient was matched in pairs with a non-depressed control on sex, age, current smoking status and body mass index. All participants were of European descent. Patients were diagnosed with major depressive disorder by DSM-IV criteria and had a Hamilton Rating Scale for Depression score of 18 or higher. Before enrollment, patients had taken no psychiatric medication, antidepressants included, for at least 8 weeks. Among the patients, depression severity spanned the moderate-to-severe range. Major medical conditions, Axis I/II comorbidities, regular medication or illicit drug use, and drinking over 100 g alcohol a week were all grounds for excluding any participant. From each participant, around 31 ml of peripheral blood was collected into EDTA tubes. Magnetic negative selection with the BD IMag Human CD4 T Lymphocyte Enrichment Set was used to purify CD4+ T cells from thawed PBMCs. The CD4+ enrichment method typically yielded about 95% purity as confirmed by flow cytometry. TCRbeta sequencing was performed on a subgroup of four or five case-control pairs selected blind to chemokine receptor expression and flow-cytometric repertoire skewing results. All blood samples were collected in the morning at 8:00 a.m., and PBMCs were isolated by Ficoll-Hypaque gradient centrifugation. PBMCs were cryopreserved by gradual cooling to -80°C and stored in liquid nitrogen until assayed.

For this clone: No antigen is known for it. No per-base quality is available; no much larger clone lies one base away.

V was cut back by 3 bases and J by 10 bases, leaving a gap of 7 bases between them. CDR1 and CDR2 (DFQATT, SNEGSKA) derive from the germline V gene (reference sequence). The CDR3 covers 10 residues, taking in both the cysteine and the phenylalanine. Only the CDR3 DNA is retained, 30 bases long and in frame from the first base. The Qiagen DNeasy Blood and Tissue Kit was used to extract total genomic DNA from purified CD4+ T cells. Using immunoSEQ immunosequencing protocols, the TCRbeta CDR3 region, as defined by IMGT, was amplified and sequenced. The study's processing was this. Raw sequence data were preprocessed by the immunoSEQ service for PCR and sequencing error correction. The sequence data were imported into the immunoSEQ Analyzer and were further analyzed using VDJtools v1.0.7. The paired Wilcoxon signed-rank test was used to test for differences between patients and controls. Held by TCRdb, this immuneACCESS table contains in-frame sequences only and omits some clones. Under half of the omission traces to an unresolved V gene where checked; the cause of the rest is unknown. From that table come the V and J calls and clone size; the DNA was used to work out D and trimming. Here the sample has more than 15,000 clones; more than 85% occur a single time. 0.5% to 0.65% of the sample belongs to the ten largest clones.

What the work shows at the level of the full study, not this receptor alone: For the sequencing comparisons, one-tailed planned tests were applied to only three preselected Vbeta families. Strict matching and exclusion criteria produced a comparatively small study sample, limiting generalizability of findings. In the sequencing data, TRBV25-01 and TRBV02-01 usage matched the flow-cytometry pattern but was not statistically significant. In every sequenced subject, all of the top five TRBV05-01 clones were private clones. In CD4+ T cells, sequencing confirmed that depressed patients used TRBV05-01 (Vbeta 5.1) more than controls did, with a one-tailed test giving p = 0.040.

In this chain, TRBV20-1 is recombined with TRBJ2-1, and possibly TRBD2, on 6 matching bases. The receptor was isolated from a woman in her thirties or forties with major depressive disorder. The sample taken for sequencing was CD4+ T cells from PBMCs. CDR3 reads: CSASGGEQFF. The bases read TGCAGTGCTAGTGGAGGGGAGCAGTTCTTC.